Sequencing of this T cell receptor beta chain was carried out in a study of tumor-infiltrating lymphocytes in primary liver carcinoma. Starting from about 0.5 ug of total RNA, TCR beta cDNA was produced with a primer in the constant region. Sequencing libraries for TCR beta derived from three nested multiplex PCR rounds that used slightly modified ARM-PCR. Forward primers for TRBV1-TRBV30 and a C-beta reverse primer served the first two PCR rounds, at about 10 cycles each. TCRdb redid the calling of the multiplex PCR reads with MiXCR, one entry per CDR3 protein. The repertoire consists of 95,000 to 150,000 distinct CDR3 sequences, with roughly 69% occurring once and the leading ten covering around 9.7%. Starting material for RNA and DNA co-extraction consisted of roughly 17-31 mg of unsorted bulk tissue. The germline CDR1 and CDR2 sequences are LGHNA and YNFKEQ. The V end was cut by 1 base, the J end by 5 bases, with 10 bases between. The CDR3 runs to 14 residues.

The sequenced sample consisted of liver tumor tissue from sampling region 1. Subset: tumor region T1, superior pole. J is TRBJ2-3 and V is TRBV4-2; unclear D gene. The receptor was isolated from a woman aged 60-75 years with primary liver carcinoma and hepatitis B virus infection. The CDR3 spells CASSQVGDIDTQYF. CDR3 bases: TGTGCCAGCAGCCAAGTCGGCGACATAGATACGCAGTATTTT.